The T cell receptor beta chain described here comes from a study of cytomegalovirus exposure and HLA in healthy donors. Some clones are missing from TCRdb's copy, which holds only in-frame ones; the method was immunoSEQ multiplex PCR. The data contain roughly 260,000 clones, around 87% of them seen just once; the ten biggest clones take up 0.3% to 0.4%. CDR1 and CDR2 (germline): MNHEY, SVGAGI. The CDR3 totals 14 residues. With 6 bases clipped from V and 5 bases from J, the junction kept 5 bases outside the gene matches. The gene calls are TRBV6-5 and TRBJ2-2; 8 nucleotides align to TRBD2. This clonotype originated in a young woman in good health and CMV-seronegative. The sample taken for sequencing was PBMCs. In nucleotides, the CDR3 is TGTGCCAGCAGCGTAGCGGGGAATACCGGGGAGCTGTTTTTT. Its translation: CASSVAGNTGELFF.